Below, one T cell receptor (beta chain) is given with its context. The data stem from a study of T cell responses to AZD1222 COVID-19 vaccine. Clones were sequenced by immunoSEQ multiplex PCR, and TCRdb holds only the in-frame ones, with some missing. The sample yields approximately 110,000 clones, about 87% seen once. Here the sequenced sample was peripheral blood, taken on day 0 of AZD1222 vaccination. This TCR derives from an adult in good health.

CDR3 region: CASSQVFGGGRLQGANVLTF. The CDR3 bases are TGTGCCAGCAGCCAAGTATTCGGAGGGGGAAGGCTCCAGGGGGCCAACGTCCTGACTTTC. The rearrangement joins TRBV4-2 to TRBJ2-6; D tentatively reads TRBD1 or TRBD2 (6 bases each). Germline CDR1 is LGHNA and CDR2 is YNFKEQ. CDR3 length: 20 residues. V shed 1 base and J shed 4 bases, with 23 bases lying between them.